This T cell receptor beta chain was documented in a study of shared clonotypes between healthy human individuals. Overall study context: CD4 naive cells filled three plates per donor, CD4 memory three, CD8 naive two and CD8 memory one. Study-wide results and limits: Investigators collected only blood, and repertoires in tissues likely differ.

The assay was immunoSEQ multiplex PCR, and TCRdb's table has in-frame clones only and misses some. The sample holds a few hundred thousand clones, almost 97% seen once. There are 16 residues in the CDR3. V lost 0 bases and J 2 bases, leaving 12 bases between the germline ends. Germline assignment: CDR1 MNHEY and CDR2 SVGAGI. With respect to this clone: Its antigen is unknown.

The chain employs TRBV6-5 and TRBJ2-3; D remains ambiguous. Sequenced: naive CD4+ T cells sorted from blood. Subset denoted: CD45RA+ positively selected. This clonotype was obtained from a woman aged 25 to 45 in good health. CDR3 sequence (DNA): TGTGCCAGCAGTTACTCACGGCAGACCACCACAGATACGCAGTATTTT. Protein product: CASSYSRQTTTDTQYF.